Listed below are T cell receptor beta chains from one sample, sequenced in a study of response to subunit inactivated influenza vaccine. One entry per CDR3 protein, called by TCRdb with MiXCR from the RT-PCR reads. In the table there are 550,000 to 800,000 distinct CDR3 sequences, approximately 15% of which are singletons. This specimen was PBMCs from blood, taken 11 to 12 days after vaccination. Every receptor here comes from a man over 45 who received an inactivated influenza vaccine. Each CDR3 is given with its conserved first and last residue. The order of the fields is CDR3 DNA, CDR3 protein, clone size, V gene, D gene, J gene. D genes are given only for firm matches. The size of a clone is reported for some rows only, either as once, few or many, or as a class for expanded clones.

CDR3 DNA: TGTGCCACCAGCAGAGATCCAACTTTCACCCAGCATTTT
CDR3 protein: CATSRDPTFTQHF
clone size: .
V gene: TRBV15
D gene: .
J gene: TRBJ1-5

CDR3 DNA: TGTGCCAGCAGCTTATCTGGGTTTGGCACAGATACGCAGTATTTT
CDR3 protein: CASSLSGFGTDTQYF
clone size: .
V gene: TRBV7-3
D gene: .
J gene: TRBJ2-3

CDR3 DNA: TGTGCCAGCAAAAGTCCGGCGGGAGGATCCTACAATGAGCAGTTCTTC
CDR3 protein: CASKSPAGGSYNEQFF
clone size: .
V gene: TRBV28
D gene: TRBD2
J gene: TRBJ2-1

CDR3 DNA: TGCGCCAGCAGCCAAACGGCCGGGAGAACTGGGGGCAATGAGCAGTTCTTC
CDR3 protein: CASSQTAGRTGGNEQFF
clone size: many
V gene: TRBV5-1
D gene: .
J gene: TRBJ2-1

CDR3 DNA: TGTGCCAGCAGCTCCCAGCGGGGGGGAGTAAATACGCAGTATTTT
CDR3 protein: CASSSQRGGVNTQYF
clone size: .
V gene: TRBV5-6
D gene: TRBD2
J gene: TRBJ2-3

CDR3 DNA: TGCAGCGTGGCACCCGGACTCGGTGACTCCTACGAGCAGTACTTC
CDR3 protein: CSVAPGLGDSYEQYF
clone size: few
V gene: TRBV29-1
D gene: .
J gene: TRBJ2-7

CDR3 DNA: TGTGCCAGTTCCCATTCTAGCGGCAATGAGCAGTTCTTC
CDR3 protein: CASSHSSGNEQFF
clone size: few
V gene: TRBV19
D gene: TRBD2
J gene: TRBJ2-1

CDR3 DNA: TGTGCCAGCAGCTTGCTGCGGGGATATGAGCAGTTCTTC
CDR3 protein: CASSLLRGYEQFF
clone size: .
V gene: TRBV11-2
D gene: .
J gene: TRBJ2-1

CDR3 DNA: TGCAGTGCTGTCTCGGGGACTAGCTACAATGAGCAGTTCTTC
CDR3 protein: CSAVSGTSYNEQFF
clone size: few
V gene: TRBV20-1
D gene: TRBD2
J gene: TRBJ2-1

CDR3 DNA: TGCAGTGCGTGGACTAGCAGCGTAGATACGCAGTATTTT
CDR3 protein: CSAWTSSVDTQYF
clone size: .
V gene: TRBV20-1
D gene: TRBD2
J gene: TRBJ2-3

CDR3 DNA: TGTGCCAGCAGTTCCTACCATTACCAAGAGACCCAGTACTTC
CDR3 protein: CASSSYHYQETQYF
clone size: .
V gene: TRBV6-2/TRBV6-3
D gene: .
J gene: TRBJ2-5

CDR3 DNA: TGTGCCACCAGCAGGGGCGGCCAAGAGACCCAGTACTTC
CDR3 protein: CATSRGGQETQYF
clone size: .
V gene: TRBV15
D gene: .
J gene: TRBJ2-5

CDR3 DNA: TGCGCCAGCAGCCAGGCCAGAGGGTTGAACACTGAAGCTTTCTTT
CDR3 protein: CASSQARGLNTEAFF
clone size: .
V gene: TRBV4-1
D gene: .
J gene: TRBJ1-1

CDR3 DNA: TGCGCCAGCAGTGAGGGGCAGGAAAACACCTTC
CDR3 protein: CASSEGQENTF
clone size: .
V gene: TRBV10-2
D gene: .
J gene: TRBJ1-2

CDR3 DNA: TGTGCCAACGGCAGGGCTAACTATGGCTACACCTTC
CDR3 protein: CANGRANYGYTF
clone size: few
V gene: TRBV28
D gene: .
J gene: TRBJ1-2

CDR3 DNA: TGCAGTGCTAGAGACACCACCCGGGGGCGGCAGACGCAGTATTTT
CDR3 protein: CSARDTTRGRQTQYF
clone size: .
V gene: TRBV20-1
D gene: .
J gene: TRBJ2-3

CDR3 DNA: TGTGCCACCAGCAGAGGAGAAGCTAACACTGAAGCTTTCTTT
CDR3 protein: CATSRGEANTEAFF
clone size: few
V gene: TRBV15
D gene: .
J gene: TRBJ1-1

CDR3 DNA: TGTGCCAGCAGCCCCGTACAGGGAGGAACGACTGAAGCTTTCTTT
CDR3 protein: CASSPVQGGTTEAFF
clone size: few
V gene: TRBV7-9
D gene: .
J gene: TRBJ1-1

CDR3 DNA: TGCAGTGCTACGGCGCAGAACTTCATCTACGAGCAGTACTTC
CDR3 protein: CSATAQNFIYEQYF
clone size: .
V gene: TRBV20-1
D gene: .
J gene: TRBJ2-7

CDR3 DNA: TGCGCCAGCAGCTTGTTGGGGGAGAACTACGAGCAGTACTTC
CDR3 protein: CASSLLGENYEQYF
clone size: few
V gene: TRBV5-1
D gene: .
J gene: TRBJ2-7

CDR3 DNA: TGTGCCAGCAGCCGAGCACGCGAAACAGGTCTCTACACAGATACGCAGTATTTT
CDR3 protein: CASSRARETGLYTDTQYF
clone size: few
V gene: TRBV14
D gene: .
J gene: TRBJ2-3

CDR3 DNA: TGTGCCAGCAGCTTGGAGGGCGAGAGAACCGGGGAGCTGTTTTTT
CDR3 protein: CASSLEGERTGELFF
clone size: .
V gene: TRBV5-4
D gene: .
J gene: TRBJ2-2

CDR3 DNA: TGTGCCAGCAGCTTATACTCGTGGGGGGGTTCTGGCACAGATACGCAGTATTTT
CDR3 protein: CASSLYSWGGSGTDTQYF
clone size: few
V gene: TRBV7-8
D gene: TRBD2
J gene: TRBJ2-3

CDR3 DNA: TGTGCCAGCAGCCCCCCCCCCGGGACTAGTATAACGGAGACCCAGTACTTC
CDR3 protein: CASSPPPGTSITETQYF
clone size: .
V gene: TRBV3-1
D gene: TRBD2
J gene: TRBJ2-5

CDR3 DNA: TGTGCCAGCAGTTTAACTAAGACTGAGCAGTTCTTC
CDR3 protein: CASSLTKTEQFF
clone size: few
V gene: TRBV12-3/TRBV12-4
D gene: .
J gene: TRBJ2-1

CDR3 DNA: TGCAGTGCTAGTAGCAGGGTCGGCAACGAGCAGTACTTC
CDR3 protein: CSASSRVGNEQYF
clone size: .
V gene: TRBV20-1
D gene: .
J gene: TRBJ2-7

CDR3 DNA: TGTGCCACAAGGGGGGTTAATGAGCAGTTCTTC
CDR3 protein: CATRGVNEQFF
clone size: .
V gene: TRBV7-9
D gene: .
J gene: TRBJ2-1

CDR3 DNA: TGTGCCAGCAGTGGGGATGCTACGGACTACAATGAGCAGTTCTTC
CDR3 protein: CASSGDATDYNEQFF
clone size: once
V gene: TRBV25-1
D gene: .
J gene: TRBJ2-1

CDR3 DNA: TGTGCCAGCAGCTTAATCGACAGGTTAAACATTCAGTACTTC
CDR3 protein: CASSLIDRLNIQYF
clone size: few
V gene: TRBV7-9
D gene: .
J gene: TRBJ2-4

CDR3 DNA: TGCGCCAGCAGCGCCCAGGGGCTAGCGGGCAATGAGCAGTTCTTC
CDR3 protein: CASSAQGLAGNEQFF
clone size: few
V gene: TRBV5-1
D gene: TRBD2
J gene: TRBJ2-1

CDR3 DNA: TGCAGTGCTAGAGATCTCCGGACTAGCGGGGGGGTAGAGACCCAGTACTTC
CDR3 protein: CSARDLRTSGGVETQYF
clone size: .
V gene: TRBV20-1
D gene: TRBD2
J gene: TRBJ2-5

CDR3 DNA: TGTGCCAGCAGTTCTCCCCCAACTAGCTACGAGCAGTACTTC
CDR3 protein: CASSSPPTSYEQYF
clone size: .
V gene: TRBV28
D gene: .
J gene: TRBJ2-7

CDR3 DNA: TGCGCCAGCAGCTTGGGACAGGGTCAAACCACCGGGGAGCTGTTTTTT
CDR3 protein: CASSLGQGQTTGELFF
clone size: few
V gene: TRBV5-1
D gene: TRBD1
J gene: TRBJ2-2

CDR3 DNA: TGCAGTGCTAGGGCCTACTCTGGGGCCAACGTCCTGACTTTC
CDR3 protein: CSARAYSGANVLTF
clone size: few
V gene: TRBV20-1
D gene: .
J gene: TRBJ2-6

CDR3 DNA: TGTGCCAGCAGCTTAGGTGGAAGGGGAGCCTACGAGCAGTACTTC
CDR3 protein: CASSLGGRGAYEQYF
clone size: many
V gene: TRBV12-3/TRBV12-4
D gene: .
J gene: TRBJ2-7

CDR3 DNA: TGTGCCAGCAGCGCCGGGGGAGGACTACGCGATACGCAGTATTTT
CDR3 protein: CASSAGGGLRDTQYF
clone size: .
V gene: TRBV6-1
D gene: .
J gene: TRBJ2-3

CDR3 DNA: TGTGCCAGCAGTCCGCTAGCGGGAGTAAACACAGATACGCAGTATTTT
CDR3 protein: CASSPLAGVNTDTQYF
clone size: many
V gene: TRBV12-3/TRBV12-4
D gene: TRBD2
J gene: TRBJ2-3

CDR3 DNA: TGTGCCAGCAGCTTCCGGGACACGGACTACAATGAGCAGTTCTTC
CDR3 protein: CASSFRDTDYNEQFF
clone size: .
V gene: TRBV11-3
D gene: .
J gene: TRBJ2-1

CDR3 DNA: TGTGCCAGCACCATGTCCCTGACAGGGGGCTCCTACGAGCAGTACTTC
CDR3 protein: CASTMSLTGGSYEQYF
clone size: many
V gene: TRBV12-3/TRBV12-4
D gene: TRBD1
J gene: TRBJ2-7

CDR3 DNA: TGTGCCAGCAGGCCACCGGGACAGCCTGACACTGAAGCTTTCTTT
CDR3 protein: CASRPPGQPDTEAFF
clone size: few
V gene: TRBV2
D gene: TRBD1
J gene: TRBJ1-1

CDR3 DNA: TGTGCCAGCGGGACAGATATCTATGGCTACACCTTC
CDR3 protein: CASGTDIYGYTF
clone size: .
V gene: TRBV7-9
D gene: TRBD1
J gene: TRBJ1-2

CDR3 DNA: TGCAGTGCTAGTGGGCTGCGAGTATATGGCTACACCTTC
CDR3 protein: CSASGLRVYGYTF
clone size: few
V gene: TRBV20-1
D gene: .
J gene: TRBJ1-2

CDR3 DNA: TGTGCCAGCAGCGGACAAAACTACGAGCAGTACTTC
CDR3 protein: CASSGQNYEQYF
clone size: .
V gene: TRBV27
D gene: .
J gene: TRBJ2-7

CDR3 DNA: TGTGCCAGCAGGAGCTCCGGGACAGGGACGCCGGAGCAGTACTTC
CDR3 protein: CASRSSGTGTPEQYF
clone size: .
V gene: TRBV7-2
D gene: TRBD1
J gene: TRBJ2-7

CDR3 DNA: TGCGCCAGCAGCCAAGATCATCGTCGGGGGTTGAACACTGAAGCTTTCTTT
CDR3 protein: CASSQDHRRGLNTEAFF
clone size: few
V gene: TRBV4-3
D gene: .
J gene: TRBJ1-1

CDR3 DNA: TGTGCCACTAGTGGTAGCTCTAGCGGGAGAACAGATACGCAGTATTTT
CDR3 protein: CATSGSSSGRTDTQYF
clone size: .
V gene: TRBV24-1
D gene: TRBD2
J gene: TRBJ2-3

CDR3 DNA: TGTGCCAGCAGCCAAGAGGGGACAGAAGCCTACGAGCAGTACTTC
CDR3 protein: CASSQEGTEAYEQYF
clone size: .
V gene: TRBV4-2
D gene: TRBD1
J gene: TRBJ2-7

CDR3 DNA: TGTGCCAGCAGCCGGAGGGCTAGCGGGAGCGCAGATACGCAGTATTTT
CDR3 protein: CASSRRASGSADTQYF
clone size: few
V gene: TRBV4-2
D gene: TRBD2
J gene: TRBJ2-3

CDR3 DNA: TGTGCCAGCAGCCCTTTCTTAAGCGTACAAGAGACCCAGTACTTC
CDR3 protein: CASSPFLSVQETQYF
clone size: few
V gene: TRBV7-2
D gene: .
J gene: TRBJ2-5